The present TCR beta chain was sequenced within a study of blood T cell repertoires in COVID-19. Study-level background: The United States, Italy and Spain supplied acute and convalescent COVID-19 samples.

A few counts support this clone. V lost 3 bases, J lost 3 bases, and 12 bases lay in between. The CDR3 extends over 14 amino acids. CDR1 and CDR2 from the germline V gene are LGHDT and YNNKEL (reference sequence). The table came from immunoSEQ multiplex PCR; TCRdb's copy has only in-frame clones and leaves some out. The data show around 110,000 clones, roughly 90% seen once. The TCR originated in a man aged 35 to 55 with active or convalescent COVID-19. The genes are TRBV3-1 (or the pseudogene TRBV3-2) and TRBJ2-7, with D possibly TRBD1 on 7 matching bases. The sample was peripheral blood. The CDR3 loop is CASSHQGGLYEQYF. CDR3 DNA: TGTGCCAGCAGCCACCAGGGGGGTCTCTACGAGCAGTACTTC.